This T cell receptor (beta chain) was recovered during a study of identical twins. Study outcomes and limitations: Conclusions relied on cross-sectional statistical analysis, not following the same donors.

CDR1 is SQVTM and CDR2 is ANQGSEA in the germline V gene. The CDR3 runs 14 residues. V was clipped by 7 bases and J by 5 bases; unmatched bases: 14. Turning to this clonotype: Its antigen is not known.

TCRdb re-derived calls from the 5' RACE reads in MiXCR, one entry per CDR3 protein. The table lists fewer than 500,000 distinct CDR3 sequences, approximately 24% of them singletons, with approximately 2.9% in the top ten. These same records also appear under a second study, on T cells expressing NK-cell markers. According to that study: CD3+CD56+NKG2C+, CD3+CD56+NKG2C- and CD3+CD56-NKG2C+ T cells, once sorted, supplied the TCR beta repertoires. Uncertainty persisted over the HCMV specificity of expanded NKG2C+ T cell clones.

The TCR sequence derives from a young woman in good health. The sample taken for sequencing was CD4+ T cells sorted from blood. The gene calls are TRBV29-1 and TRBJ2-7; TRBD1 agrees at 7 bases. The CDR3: CSASRGQRVNEQYF. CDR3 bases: TGCAGCGCGTCGAGGGGACAGAGAGTCAACGAGCAGTACTTC.